The TCR beta chain under discussion was sequenced for a study of vaccination effects on CD4 cells after COVID-19. Study information: Each participant was administered two doses of either the BNT162b2 or the mRNA-1273 vaccine. Broader study findings: Clones of infection and vaccine origin contracted markedly late after vaccination.

Worth noting for this clone: Its antigen is not identified.

The length of the CDR3 is 15 residues. Between the trimmed V and J ends, which lost 4 bases and 3 bases, there was a span of 13 bases. Germline V gene sequence: CDR1 MNHEY, CDR2 SVGEGT. Under the ViraFEST assay, PBMC were stimulated with viral peptide pools so that antigen-specific CD4+ T cells expanded. Sequencing was performed afterwards. An approximately 10-day culture period preceded the isolation of CD4+ T cells. Prior SARS-CoV-2 infection was absent in the vaccine recipients, as shown by negative nucleocapsid antibodies. With 7.5 to 10 ug/ml peptides and 10 IU/ml IL-2, a few million PBMC per well were cultured. Half-medium exchanges with IL-2 medium took place on days 3 and 7. Repertoires were generated with immunoSEQ multiplex PCR, while TCRdb's copy carries only in-frame clones and drops some. Found here are about 41,000 clones, 70% to 85% of them singletons; the top ten hold 2.9%.

The sample in question was CD4+ T cells from PBMCs cultured with HCoV-NL63 spike peptides, obtained before COVID-19 vaccination. The V call is TRBV6-2 or TRBV6-3, the J call TRBJ1-5; a weak D match, TRBD1 (5 bases). The TCR comes from a human donor who received a COVID-19 vaccine. Here the CDR3 reads CASSLARQLNQPQHF. The CDR3 nucleotides are TGTGCCAGCAGTTTAGCCCGACAGCTCAATCAGCCCCAGCATTTT.